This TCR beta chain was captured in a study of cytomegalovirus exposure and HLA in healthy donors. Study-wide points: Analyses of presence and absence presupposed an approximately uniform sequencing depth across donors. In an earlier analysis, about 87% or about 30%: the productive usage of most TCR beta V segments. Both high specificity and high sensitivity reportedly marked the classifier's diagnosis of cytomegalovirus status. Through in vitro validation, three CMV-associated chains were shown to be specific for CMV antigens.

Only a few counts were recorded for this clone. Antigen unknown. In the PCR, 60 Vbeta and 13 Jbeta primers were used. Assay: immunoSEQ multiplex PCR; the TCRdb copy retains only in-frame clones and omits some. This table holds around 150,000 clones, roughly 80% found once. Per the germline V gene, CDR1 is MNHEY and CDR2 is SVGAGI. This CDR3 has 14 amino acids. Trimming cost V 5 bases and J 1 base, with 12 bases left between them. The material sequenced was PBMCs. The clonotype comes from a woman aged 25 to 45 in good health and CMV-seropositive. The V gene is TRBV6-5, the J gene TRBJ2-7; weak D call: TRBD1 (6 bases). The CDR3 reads CASSRQGWSYEQYF. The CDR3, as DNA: TGTGCCAGCAGTCGGCAGGGGTGGTCCTACGAGCAGTACTTC.